One and the same sample provided the 10 T cell receptor beta chains below, sequenced in a study of blood T cells in healthy people across ages. A sample-barcoded 5' primer and a J-beta primer mix were used in a second PCR of roughly 7 to 11 cycles. MiXCR, applied by TCRdb to the 5' RACE reads, yields one record per CDR3 protein. The sample has over a million distinct CDR3 sequences, 20% to 25% seen once. These sequences were also reported in another study, on T cells of mothers and their children.

Sequencing was performed on blood. The receptors stem from a girl aged 2 to 9 in good health.

This clonotype occurred a few times. The CDR3 coding sequence is TGTGCCAGCAGCGATTGGAGCGACGTCAGCGTTACTCCCCAGCATTTT. Its translation: CASSDWSDVSVTPQHF. This chain joins TRBV25-1 and TRBJ1-5, with D unresolved. V lost 6 bases and J 10 bases, leaving 25 bases between the germline ends. Per germline, CDR1 MGHDK and CDR2 SYGVNS. This CDR3 has 16 amino acids.

This clonotype has only a few counts. The chain links TRBV29-1 to TRBJ2-5; D not certain. V was pared by 7 bases and J by 1 base, with 10 bases between. The CDR3 has 12 residues. Germline CDR1 and CDR2: SQVTM and ANQGSEA. This CDR3 reads CSARRSQETQYF. The CDR3 DNA reads as TGCAGCGCCCGGCGGAGCCAAGAGACCCAGTACTTC.

This clonotype has a handful of counts. The J gene is TRBJ2-1, the V gene TRBV20-1, with TRBD1 matching over 9 bases. J was trimmed by 10 bases and V by 1 base; bases with no gene match: 11. The length of the CDR3 is 15 residues. In germline, CDR1 is DFQATT, CDR2 SNEGSKA (reference sequence). The CDR3 here is CSARGSGTGPGEQFF. The CDR3 nucleotides read TGCAGTGCTAGAGGCAGCGGGACAGGGCCCGGCGAGCAGTTCTTC.

This clonotype has a handful of counts. The CDR3 is CASSPGFIGNTIYF. CDR3 bases: TGCGCCAGCAGCCCGGGATTTATTGGAAACACCATATATTTT. The chain links TRBV5-1 to TRBJ1-3; no clear D. From germline, CDR1 is SGHRS and CDR2 YFSETQ. Trimming took 4 bases from V and 3 from J, leaving 11 bases between them. The CDR3 is 14 amino acids.

This clonotype has a handful of counts. The J gene is TRBJ2-5, the V gene TRBV6-6, with 8 bases matching TRBD1. V lost 6 bases, J lost 5 bases, and 8 bases stayed unmatched. CDR1 is MNHNY and CDR2 is SVGAGI in the germline V gene (reference sequence). The CDR3 covers 14 residues. CDR3 bases: TGTGCCAGCAGAACCCCAGGGGGCTTGGAGACCCAGTACTTC. Its protein product is CASRTPGGLETQYF.

The gene calls are TRBV29-1 and TRBJ1-2; 7 bases agree with TRBD1. CDR3 length: 11 amino acids. Germline lookup yields CDR1 SQVTM and CDR2 ANQGSEA. V lost 6 bases to trimming and J lost 12 bases; unmatched junction nucleotides: 10. The CDR3 nucleotides are TGCAGCGTCTCGATTGGACAGGAGGACACCTTC. Its translation is CSVSIGQEDTF.

There are a few counts of this clonotype. The J gene is TRBJ2-5, the V gene TRBV2; no firm D call. The end of the DNA is better explained by TRBJ2-7, so the J call may be wrong. Germline CDR1 and CDR2: SNHLY and FYNNEI. The CDR3 spans 12 residues. This CDR3 is CATQTVAYEQYF. The CDR3 bases are TGTGCCACCCAAACGGTGGCCTACGAGCAGTACTTC.

This clonotype turned up a few times. V usage is TRBV7-2 and J usage is TRBJ2-7; TRBD2 agrees at 13 bases. Unmatched junction bases numbered 10, after V lost 10 bases and J lost 1 base. The V gene's germline CDR1 is SGHTA and CDR2 FQGNSA. CDR3 size: 16 residues. The CDR3 region is CATHGTSGDYSYEQYF. The CDR3 DNA follows: TGTGCCACCCACGGGACTAGCGGGGATTATTCCTACGAGCAGTACTTC.

The chain has TRBV5-4 and TRBJ2-5; 11 nucleotides align to TRBD2. The germline V gene has CDR1 SGHNT and CDR2 YYREEE (reference sequence). This CDR3 spans 16 amino acids. J lost 5 bases, V lost 0 bases, and 6 bases had no gene match. The CDR3 region has the DNA TGTGCCAGCAGCTTGGCGACTAGCGGGGTCTTGGAGACCCAGTACTTC. Its protein is CASSLATSGVLETQYF.

The chain links TRBV10-3 to TRBJ2-3; no definite D call. The CDR3 is 13 amino acids. V lost 0 bases and J 6 bases, leaving 7 bases between the germline ends. The germline V gene encodes CDR1 ENHRY and CDR2 SYGVKD. The CDR3, as DNA: TGTGCCATCAGTGAGTCTAACGAGGATACGCAGTATTTT. It yields the protein CAISESNEDTQYF.